This is a list of T cell receptor beta chains from one sample in a study of T cells in Graves' hyperthyroidism and ophthalmopathy. TCRdb passed the multiplex PCR reads through MiXCR, listing each CDR3 protein once. Of approximately 600,000 distinct CDR3 sequences in the sample, approximately 15% were seen once. Input material: blood. The receptors come from a woman aged 40 to 49 with Graves' ophthalmopathy. The CDR3 runs from the conserved cysteine through the conserved F or W. The D gene is left open where the match is weak. Size tells how often a clone was seen (once, few, many) or the class of an expanded clone, and some rows leave it out.

V	size	D	J	DNA	CDR3
TRBV2	few	-	TRBJ2-5	TGTGCCAGCAGTGATCCAGGGGATGAGACCCAGTACTTC	CASSDPGDETQYF
TRBV29-1	many	-	TRBJ2-7	TGCAGCGTTGAGACGGCGGACTTCTCCTACGAGCAGTACTTC	CSVETADFSYEQYF
TRBV5-1	many	TRBD1	TRBJ1-5	TGCGCCAGCAGCGAACAGGGGTCCAGCAATCAGCCCCAGCATTTT	CASSEQGSSNQPQHF
TRBV7-8	few	TRBD1	TRBJ1-6	TGTGCCAGCAGCTTAGACAGGGGGCGCGATTCACCCCTCCACTTT	CASSLDRGRDSPLHF
TRBV27	many	TRBD2	TRBJ2-4	TGTGCCAGCAGTTCCTCGACTAGCGGGAATTTGTGGTCGGCCAAAAACATTCAGTACTTC	CASSSSTSGNLWSAKNIQYF
TRBV20-1	-	-	TRBJ1-5	TGCAGTGCTAGAGGGTTACAGATAAATCAGCCCCAGCATTTT	CSARGLQINQPQHF
TRBV27	many	TRBD1	TRBJ2-7	TGTGCCTCCGCCCGGGGACAGTCCTACGAGCAGTACTTC	CASARGQSYEQYF
TRBV10-3	many	TRBD2	TRBJ2-2	TGTGCCATCGCGGCTAGCGGCAACACCGGGGAGCTGTTTTTT	CAIAASGNTGELFF
TRBV4-2	many	-	TRBJ1-1	TGTGCCAGCAGCCAACTAGCGAACACTGAAGCTTTCTTT	CASSQLANTEAFF
TRBV24-1	many	-	TRBJ1-5	TGTGCCACCAGTCCCCGGCAGGGAGAGGGGGCCCAGCATTTT	CATSPRQGEGAQHF
TRBV28	few	TRBD2	TRBJ2-5	TGTGCCAGCTCACCGATGCCAGCGGGAGCCCTCGGGGAGACCCAGTACTTC	CASSPMPAGALGETQYF
TRBV20-1	many	TRBD1	TRBJ1-2	TGCAGTGCCCCAGAGTCGGCAGGGGGAAGGGGAAACTATGGCTACACCTTC	CSAPESAGGRGNYGYTF
TRBV19	-	TRBD1	TRBJ1-1	TGTGCCACTTCCCCGACAGGGGACACTGAAGCTTTCTTT	CATSPTGDTEAFF
TRBV6-1	many	-	TRBJ1-2	TGTGCCAGCAGTGAAACCAGGTCCCTTCGACAGGTTTTCTATGGCTACACCTTC	CASSETRSLRQVFYGYTF
TRBV20-1	many	TRBD1	TRBJ2-7	TGCAGTGCCGCGCCCTTTTCGGGACAGGGGGCTTACGAGCAGTACTTC	CSAAPFSGQGAYEQYF
TRBV12-3/TRBV12-4	-	-	TRBJ1-6	TGTGCCAGCAACCTAGGGAGGGGCTATAATTCACCCCTCCACTTT	CASNLGRGYNSPLHF
TRBV12-3/TRBV12-4	many	-	TRBJ1-1	TGTGCCAGCAAACCCGGGGGGGCACGATTTGAAGCTTTCTTT	CASKPGGARFEAFF
TRBV11-3	many	-	TRBJ2-2	TGTGCCAGCAGCTCCTCAACTGTCGGGGAGCTGTTTTTT	CASSSSTVGELFF
TRBV28	many	-	TRBJ1-1	TGTGCCAGCAGCGAACAATATTCTTTGGGTAAGAACACTGAAGCTTTCTTT	CASSEQYSLGKNTEAFF
TRBV6-2/TRBV6-3	many	-	TRBJ1-2	TGTGCCAGCACGGTTTCAGGGCTTCGGGGCTACACCTTC	CASTVSGLRGYTF
TRBV11-2	many	-	TRBJ2-7	TGTGCCAGCACCCTGGGGACCATCTTCTACGAGCAGTACTTC	CASTLGTIFYEQYF
TRBV9	few	TRBD2	TRBJ2-7	TGTGCCAGCAGCGTAGGCGGGGGACCCAATTACTACGAGCAGTACTTC	CASSVGGGPNYYEQYF
TRBV12-3/TRBV12-4	many	TRBD1	TRBJ2-7	TGTGCCAGCAGTCACAGACAGGGGGCGTACGAGCAGTACTTC	CASSHRQGAYEQYF
TRBV4-2	many	TRBD1	TRBJ1-2	TGTGCCAGCGACTCGGGGACAGCAACCGTCGGAGGCTACACCTTC	CASDSGTATVGGYTF
TRBV29-1	many	TRBD1	TRBJ2-7	TGCAGCGTAAAGACAGGGGACTACGAGCAGTACTTC	CSVKTGDYEQYF
TRBV27	many	-	TRBJ1-1	TGTGCCAGCAGTTTAAGAGTAGGGCACACTGAAGCTTTCTTT	CASSLRVGHTEAFF
TRBV20-1	many	-	TRBJ1-1	TGCAGTGCGTATACTAGGGACACTGAAGCTTTCTTT	CSAYTRDTEAFF
TRBV28	few	-	TRBJ2-3	TGTGCCAGCATCCGGGCGGATACGCAGTATTTT	CASIRADTQYF
TRBV30	many	-	TRBJ1-5	TGTGCCTGGGCACGGGGGAAGGGTCTGCCCCAGCATTTT	CAWARGKGLPQHF
TRBV28	many	-	TRBJ1-2	TGTGCCAGCAGTTTAGTGGCAGCTAACTATGGCTACACCTTC	CASSLVAANYGYTF
TRBV20-1	many	-	TRBJ1-2	TGCAGTGCTAGAGCTGCGGGGGACTATGGCTACACCTTC	CSARAAGDYGYTF
TRBV29-1	many	TRBD1	TRBJ1-2	TGCAGCGTGTGGGACAGCAGAAGTAACTATGGCTACACCTTC	CSVWDSRSNYGYTF
TRBV18	-	TRBD1	TRBJ2-7	TGTGCCAGCTCACCAAACAGGGACCGGACAGGACACTACGAGCAGTACTTC	CASSPNRDRTGHYEQYF